This T cell receptor (beta chain) is from a study of blood T cell repertoires in COVID-19. Study-level background: Sites across the United States, Italy and Spain contributed samples from acute and convalescent COVID-19. T cells, B-cell-depleted T cells, or PBMCs supplied cDNA or gDNA.

How the authors handled the data: By means of reference gene primer amplification, nucleated cell counts were estimated. Using immunoSEQ multiplex PCR, the repertoire was profiled, and TCRdb retains in-frame clones only, with some absent. V, J and clone size were drawn from that table, and D and trimming were deduced from the DNA. Of about 45,000 clones in the sample, roughly nine tenths were seen once. The CDR3 length is 14 residues. Germline CDR1 is LGHNA and CDR2 is YSLEER. After removal of 4 bases from V and 6 bases from J, the junction contained 8 bases not matched to a gene. The sequencing sample was made of peripheral blood. This TCR came from a human donor in a cohort sampled during active COVID-19. This chain uses TRBV4-3 with TRBJ2-7; the match to TRBD1 covers 8 bases. This CDR3 is CASSPQTTGVEQYF. The CDR3 DNA reads TGCGCCAGCAGCCCGCAGACGACAGGGGTCGAGCAGTACTTC.